The 14 T cell receptor beta chains listed next were all sequenced from one sample in a study of human T cells and chemical hapten exposure. TCRdb passed the RACE reads through MiXCR, listing each CDR3 protein once. The sample contains under 200,000 distinct CDR3 sequences, roughly a quarter of which appear only once. Time point indicated: patch test 3, about 24 weeks after DPC sensitization. Described treatment: therapeutic diphenylcyclopropenone sensitization with weekly scalp DPC. The material was whole blood, obtained in connection with sensitization to the hapten diphenylcyclopropenone (DPC). The receptors were gathered from a woman aged 18 to 35 with alopecia areata. Some clones in this sample may be carry-over from other donors' samples.

This clonotype was seen a handful of times. The chain's CDR3 is CASSVEGDETEAFF. The CDR3 DNA reads as TGTGCCAGCAGCGTAGAAGGAGATGAGACTGAAGCTTTCTTT. V and J are TRBV9 and TRBJ1-1, with D unresolved. This CDR3 is built from 14 residues. V lost 0 bases and J lost 5, with 11 bases in between. Germline assignment: CDR1 SGDLS and CDR2 YYNGEE.

This clonotype has just a few counts. This sequence joins TRBV27 and TRBJ1-1; TRBD1 is a possible D gene (5 bases). Trimming removed 6 bases from V and 0 bases from J, with 11 bases in between. CDR1 is MNHEY and CDR2 is SMNVEV in the germline V gene (reference sequence). The CDR3 covers 14 residues. CDR3 loop: CASSGDRLNTEAFF. In DNA, the CDR3 is TGTGCCAGCAGCGGGGACCGATTGAACACTGAAGCTTTCTTT.

V is TRBV30 and J is TRBJ1-2; the match to TRBD1 covers 7 bases. Unmatched junction bases numbered 3, after V lost 4 bases and J lost 7 bases. Germline V CDR1 and CDR2: GTSNPN, SVGIG (reference sequence). The CDR3 has 11 amino acids. The CDR3 nucleotides read TGTGCCTGGACTAGGACAGGTGGCTACACCTTC. This gives the protein CAWTRTGGYTF. Full variable domain (rest looked up from reference TRBV30 and TRBJ1-2): SQTIHQWPATLVQPVGSPLSLECTVEGTSNPNLYWYRQAAGRGLQLLFYSVGIGQISSEVPQNLSASRPQDRQFILSSKKLLLSDSGFYLCAWTRTGGYTFGSGTRLTVV.

This clonotype was picked up a small number of times. The rearrangement joins TRBV29-1 to TRBJ1-1; D is unresolved. This CDR3 contains 11 residues. Per germline, CDR1 SQVTM and CDR2 ANQGSEA. Trimming left V 4 bases short and J 0 bases short, with 3 bases between. CDR3 sequence (DNA): TGCAGCGTTGTGTTGAACACTGAAGCTTTCTTT. Amino acid sequence: CSVVLNTEAFF.

This clonotype was found a few times. V gene TRBV20-1 combines with J gene TRBJ2-2, with 7 bases identical to TRBD2. This CDR3 has 15 amino acids. CDR1 DFQATT and CDR2 SNEGSKA come from the germline V gene (reference sequence). Unmatched junction bases numbered 1, after V lost 0 bases and J lost 0 bases. CDR3 protein: CSAREGRANTGELFF. In DNA, the CDR3 is TGCAGTGCTAGAGAAGGGAGGGCGAACACCGGGGAGCTGTTTTTT.

This clonotype was detected only a few times. The chain couples TRBV11-1 to TRBJ1-1; 8 bases match TRBD1. V trimming: 8 bases; J trimming: 1 base; junction bases outside the gene matches: 3. The CDR3 sequence is 13 residues long. In germline, CDR1 is SGHAT, CDR2 FQDESV (reference sequence). The CDR3 is CASGDRRNTEAFF. For the CDR3, the DNA is TGTGCCAGCGGGGACAGGAGGAACACTGAAGCTTTCTTT.

This chain joins TRBV29-1 and TRBJ2-1; possibly TRBD1 or TRBD2 for D (6 bases each). Trimming cost V 7 bases and J 11 bases, with 15 bases left between them. The CDR3 totals 11 residues. The V gene's germline CDR1 is SQVTM and CDR2 ANQGSEA. The CDR3 coding sequence is TGCAGCGGGGGGGACGGACAGAAGCAGTTCTTC. Translating gives CSGGDGQKQFF.

The chain employs TRBV20-1 and TRBJ2-3; D remains ambiguous. This CDR3 is built from 13 residues. Germline V gene sequence: CDR1 DFQATT, CDR2 SNEGSKA (reference sequence). Trimming cost V 1 base and J 6 bases, with 11 bases left between them. CDR3 sequence: CSARGHGSDTQYF. CDR3 coding DNA: TGCAGTGCTAGAGGGCACGGTTCGGATACGCAGTATTTT.

This clonotype was counted between two and nine times. The J gene is TRBJ2-3, the V gene TRBV29-1; D ambiguous. This CDR3 comprises 12 residues. Germline CDR1 reads SQVTM; CDR2 reads ANQGSEA. Trimming took 0 bases from V and 10 from J, leaving 11 bases between them. The CDR3 sequence is CSVEERVAAQYF. In DNA form, the CDR3 reads TGCAGCGTTGAAGAAAGGGTGGCTGCGCAGTATTTT.

V is TRBV29-1 and J is TRBJ2-1; 9 nucleotides match TRBD2. Germline CDR1 is SQVTM and CDR2 is ANQGSEA. J gave up 8 bases and V 7 bases, and 15 bases lay outside the gene matches. The CDR3 sequence is 15 residues long. The CDR3 is CSGAGGGRAVYEQFF. CDR3 in DNA: TGCAGCGGGGCCGGAGGCGGGAGGGCCGTGTATGAGCAGTTCTTC.

This chain joins TRBV4-1 and TRBJ1-5; unclear D gene. Germline CDR1 MGHRA, CDR2 YSYEKL. Trimming cost V 4 bases and J 4 bases, with 5 bases left between them. The CDR3 is 12 residues long. The CDR3 loop reads CASSPNNQPQHF. Written as DNA, the CDR3 is TGCGCCAGCAGCCCCAATAATCAGCCCCAGCATTTT.

This clonotype was detected only a few times. The chain links TRBV3-1 to TRBJ1-4; D not certain. This CDR3 comprises 14 residues. The V end lost 3 bases, the J end lost 0 bases, and 5 bases lay between the germline ends. Germline lookup yields CDR1 LGHDT and CDR2 YNNKEL (reference sequence). CDR3 bases: TGTGCCAGCAGCCAGATTTCAACTAATGAAAAACTGTTTTTT. It is translated as CASSQISTNEKLFF. The full variable domain, completed using reference TRBV3-1 and TRBJ1-4, is DTAVSQTPKYLVTQMGNDKSIKCEQNLGHDTMYWYKQDSKKFLKIMFSYNNKELIINETVPNRFSPKSPDKAHLNLHINSLELGDSAVYFCASSQISTNEKLFFGSGTQLSVL.

This rearrangement joins TRBV20-1 to TRBJ2-1, with D hard to call. CDR1 is DFQATT and CDR2 is SNEGSKA in the germline V gene (reference sequence). The CDR3 consists of 10 residues. Trimming cost V 6 bases and J 7 bases, with 7 bases left between them. In nucleotides, the CDR3 is TGCAGTGCAGTGTATAATGAGCAGTTCTTC. Translated: CSAVYNEQFF.

V is TRBV29-1 and J is TRBJ2-7; TRBD1 agrees at 9 bases. Per germline, CDR1 SQVTM and CDR2 ANQGSEA. The CDR3 loop spans 13 amino acids. V shed 3 bases, J shed 6 bases, and the junction held 6 bases outside the gene matches. The CDR3 DNA sequence: TGCAGCGTTGAGACGGGACAGGGTTTCGAGCAGTACTTC. It encodes CSVETGQGFEQYF.